Presented here are 17 T cell receptor beta chains from one specimen sequenced in a study of cytomegalovirus exposure and HLA in healthy donors. Primers included in the PCR were 60 Vbeta and 13 Jbeta primers. Assay: immunoSEQ multiplex PCR; the TCRdb copy retains only in-frame clones and omits some. This table holds some 150,000 clones, 60% to 70% found once. Material: PBMCs. The receptors shown here come from a woman in her sixties in good health and CMV-seropositive.

This chain uses TRBV4-3 with TRBJ1-3; 8 bases line up with TRBD1. V shed 5 bases, J shed 3 bases, and the junction held 3 bases outside the gene matches. The CDR3 spans 14 residues. CDR1 is LGHNA and CDR2 is YSLEER in the germline V gene. The CDR3 is CASSATGVGNTIYF. As DNA, the CDR3 is TGCGCCAGCAGCGCGACAGGGGTTGGAAACACCATATATTTT.

With respect to this clone: Compared with germline, one end of the junction differs, possibly owing to a read error. The V and J genes are TRBV7-7 and TRBJ2-7; tentatively, D is TRBD2 (5 bases). Per the germline V gene, CDR1 is SSHAT and CDR2 is FNYEAQ (reference sequence). This CDR3 comprises 15 residues. CDR3 DNA: TGTGCTAGCAGCTCGGGGAGCTTCGGTTACGGCGAGCAGTACTTC. This encodes CASSSGSFGYGEQYF.

In DNA, the CDR3 is TGTGCCAGCAGCCCGCAAGAGACCCAGTACTTC. Its protein product is CASSPQETQYF. The V and J genes are TRBV11-2 and TRBJ2-5; D is unclear. Trimming cost V 5 bases and J 2 bases, with 3 bases left between them. Looked up from germline, CDR1 is SGHAT and CDR2 is FQNNGV. CDR3 length: 11 amino acids.

This clone was seen once. The rearrangement uses TRBV10-1 and TRBJ2-3, with 8 bases aligning to TRBD2. V shed 3 bases and J 4 bases; nucleotides not matched to a gene: 9. Germline V gene sequence: CDR1 WNHNN, CDR2 SYGVQD (reference sequence). The CDR3 sequence is 16 residues long. DNA for the CDR3: TGCGCCAGCAGTGACCGGAGCGGGGGCCGGGCAGATACGCAGTATTTT. Its protein is CASSDRSGGRADTQYF.

The J gene is TRBJ2-1, the V gene TRBV28, with D possibly TRBD1 on 6 matching bases. Per the germline V gene, CDR1 is MDHEN and CDR2 is SYDVKM. V was pared by 2 bases and J by 1 base, with 15 bases between. The CDR3 sequence is 17 residues long. For the CDR3, the DNA is TGTGCCAGCAGTTTACCCCGACAGGTTACATCCTACAATGAGCAGTTCTTC. Amino acid sequence: CASSLPRQVTSYNEQFF.

The chain combines TRBV9 with TRBJ2-5; possible D gene TRBD1, 5 bases. The CDR3 consists of 13 residues. Trimming cost V 3 bases and J 5 bases, with 11 bases left between them. From germline, CDR1 is SGDLS and CDR2 YYNGEE. CDR3 region: CASSASGWETQYF. The CDR3 coding sequence is TGTGCCAGCAGCGCCTCAGGGTGGGAGACCCAGTACTTC. The full variable domain, with the rest looked up from reference TRBV9 and TRBJ2-5, is DSGVTQTPKHLITATGQRVTLRCSPRSGDLSVYWYQQSLDQGLQFLIQYYNGEERAKGNILERFSAQQFPDLHSELNLSSLELGDSALYFCASSASGWETQYFGPGTRLLVL.

The chain uses TRBV30 and TRBJ2-1; weak D call: TRBD1 (6 bases). CDR1 GTSNPN and CDR2 SVGIG come from the germline V gene (reference sequence). The CDR3 runs to 14 residues. Trimming took 2 bases from V and 9 from J, leaving 17 bases between them. The CDR3 nucleotides read TGTGCCTGGAGTCTAGGACAGTGGGCATCTGAGCAGTTCTTC. Protein product: CAWSLGQWASEQFF.

This CDR3 reads CSVELTSSGANVLTF. CDR3 in DNA: TGCAGCGTTGAATTAACCAGCTCTGGGGCCAACGTCCTGACTTTC. The rearrangement uses TRBV29-1 and TRBJ2-6; D is uncertain. The CDR3 runs to 15 residues. Germline-derived CDR1 and CDR2 are SQVTM and ANQGSEA. The V gene lost 2 bases and the J gene lost 0 bases, with 8 bases spanning the gap.

This clone showed up just once. The chain joins TRBV28 to TRBJ2-2; the match to TRBD2 covers 9 bases. The CDR3 has 16 residues. The V gene end was trimmed by 3 bases and the J gene end by 4 bases; junction bases not matched to a gene: 6. The germline V gene has CDR1 MDHEN and CDR2 SYDVKM. The CDR3 coding sequence is TGTGCCAGCAGTTTTGGGCGGGAGGGAGGCACCGGGGAGCTGTTTTTT. It codes for CASSFGREGGTGELFF. The full variable domain, its missing parts supplied by reference TRBV28 and TRBJ2-2, is DVKVTQSSRYLVKRTGEKVFLECVQDMDHENMFWYRQDPGLGLRLIYFSYDVKMKEKGDIPEGYSVSREKKERFSLILESASTNQTSMYLCASSFGREGGTGELFFGEGSRLTVL.

V usage is TRBV7-2 and J usage is TRBJ2-6, with D possibly matching TRBD1 (5 bases). The CDR3 spans 16 residues. Per germline, CDR1 SGHTA and CDR2 FQGNSA. Trimming took off 4 bases at V and 0 bases at J, with 10 bases between the two ends. The CDR3 DNA is TGTGCCAGCAGCTACTTGACAGTCTCTGGGGCCAACGTCCTGACTTTC. Amino acids: CASSYLTVSGANVLTF.

This sequence joins TRBV20-1 and TRBJ1-4; tentatively, D is TRBD1 (6 bases). Germline V gene data show CDR1 as DFQATT and CDR2 as SNEGSKA (reference sequence). V lost 6 bases and J lost 6, with 8 bases in between. The CDR3 runs 11 residues. CDR3 protein: CSARTDEKLFF. The DNA for the CDR3 is TGCAGTGCGAGGACAGATGAAAAACTGTTTTTT.

The chain combines TRBV21-1 with TRBJ2-3; TRBD1, the table's D call, was not compared with the DNA. TRBV21-1 is annotated as a pseudogene. The CDR3 sequence is 15 residues long. DNA of the CDR3: TGTGCCAGCAGCACTTCTACAGGCCGCACAGATACGCAGTATTTT. Protein product: CASSTSTGRTDTQYF.

The gene calls are TRBV14 and TRBJ2-2; 9 bases agree with TRBD1. The germline gives CDR1 SGHDN, CDR2 FVKESK. The CDR3 has 15 amino acids. J gave up 3 bases and V 3 bases, and 2 bases lay outside the gene matches. CDR3 nucleotide sequence: TGTGCCAGCAGCCACACAGGGGGCTACACCGGGGAGCTGTTTTTT. Protein: CASSHTGGYTGELFF.

This clone came up a few times. The rearrangement uses TRBV2 and TRBJ1-2; D may be TRBD1 (6 bases). The CDR3 extends over 14 amino acids. V lost 1 base to trimming and J lost 5 bases, with 11 bases between them. Germline lookup yields CDR1 SNHLY and CDR2 FYNNEI. Here the CDR3 reads CASSEVPTGYGYTF. CDR3 nucleotide sequence: TGTGCCAGCAGTGAAGTACCGACAGGTTATGGCTACACCTTC.

The V call is TRBV28, the J call TRBJ1-2; a possible D gene is TRBD1 (5 bases). The CDR3 length is 15 residues. CDR1 and CDR2 (germline): MDHEN, SYDVKM. Trimming left V 6 bases short and J 9 bases short, with 23 bases between. In nucleotides, the CDR3 is TGTGCCAGCAGCACCGACCGGGACTCCGTAGGGAGCTACACCTTC. Translation gives CASSTDRDSVGSYTF.

The V gene is TRBV5-4, the J gene TRBJ2-5, with TRBD1 matching 9 bases. The trim removed 4 bases at V and 2 bases at J, leaving 6 bases unmatched. Germline loops: CDR1 SGHNT, CDR2 YYREEE (reference sequence). This CDR3 region has 15 residues. The CDR3 here is CASSVRDREQETQYF. Written as DNA, the CDR3 is TGTGCCAGCAGCGTGCGGGACAGGGAACAAGAGACCCAGTACTTC.

The chain is built from TRBV5-4 and TRBJ1-1, with D uncertain. The V gene lost 0 bases and the J gene lost 4 bases, with 7 bases spanning the gap. This CDR3 region has 13 residues. CDR1 and CDR2 from the germline V gene are SGHNT and YYREEE (reference sequence). The CDR3 loop reads CASSLGGSTEAFF. The CDR3 DNA is TGTGCCAGCAGCTTGGGAGGTAGCACTGAAGCTTTCTTT.